This TCR beta chain appears in the sequencing data of a study of Graves' ophthalmopathy and Graves' hyperthyroidism. Broader study findings: Thyroid clonotypes that were expanded above 0.001 frequency mostly also appeared in blood. With 70.59% sensitivity and 72% to 85% specificity, the model predicted ophthalmopathy progression.

The study recruited hyperthyroidism patients aged 18 to 65 who were newly diagnosed, under 2 months' duration. The authors used Ficoll-Paque density gradient centrifugation to separate PBMCs. The input was about 10 ml of fresh peripheral blood. The sequenced template was RNA, covering the TCR beta CDR3 region. First-round RT-PCR used HTBI primers; second-round multiplex PCR followed. In TCRdb, the multiplex PCR reads were re-called with MiXCR into one record per CDR3 protein. The profile covers roughly 610,000 distinct CDR3 sequences, with approximately 21% appearing a single time and roughly 6.9% taken by the ten largest. The CDR3 runs 15 residues. V dropped 1 base and J dropped 1 base, with 11 bases sitting between them. Germline V lookup: CDR1 MGHRA, CDR2 YSYEKL. The table lists this clonotype with a few counts. Antigen unknown.

The clonotype originates from a woman aged 18-35 years with stable Graves' hyperthyroidism. Some clones in this sample may be carry-over from other donors' samples. The chain has TRBV4-1 and TRBJ2-7; a weak D match, TRBD1 (5 bases). Sequencing was carried out using peripheral blood. The CDR3 sequence is CASSQVTQGSYEQYF. In DNA, the CDR3 is TGCGCCAGCAGCCAAGTTACCCAGGGTTCCTACGAGCAGTACTTC.